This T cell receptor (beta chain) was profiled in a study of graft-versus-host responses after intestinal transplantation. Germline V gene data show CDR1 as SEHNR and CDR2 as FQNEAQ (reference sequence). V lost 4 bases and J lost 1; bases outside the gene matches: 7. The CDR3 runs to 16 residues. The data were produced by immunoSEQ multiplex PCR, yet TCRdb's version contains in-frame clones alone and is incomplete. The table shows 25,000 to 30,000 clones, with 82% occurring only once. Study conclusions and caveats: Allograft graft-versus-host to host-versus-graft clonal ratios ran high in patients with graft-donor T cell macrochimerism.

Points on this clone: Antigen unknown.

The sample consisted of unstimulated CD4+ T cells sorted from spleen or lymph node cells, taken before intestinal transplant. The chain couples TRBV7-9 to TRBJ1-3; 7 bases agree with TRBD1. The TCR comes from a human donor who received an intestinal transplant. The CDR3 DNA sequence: TGTGCCAGCAGCTCCCCGACAGGGAAGTCTGGAAACACCATATATTTT. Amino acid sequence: CASSSPTGKSGNTIYF. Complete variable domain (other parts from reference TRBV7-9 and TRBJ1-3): DTGVSQNPRHKITKRGQNVTFRCDPISEHNRLYWYRQTLGQGPEFLTYFQNEAQLEKSRLLSDRFSAERPKGSFSTLEIQRTEQGDSAMYLCASSSPTGKSGNTIYFGEGSWLTVV.